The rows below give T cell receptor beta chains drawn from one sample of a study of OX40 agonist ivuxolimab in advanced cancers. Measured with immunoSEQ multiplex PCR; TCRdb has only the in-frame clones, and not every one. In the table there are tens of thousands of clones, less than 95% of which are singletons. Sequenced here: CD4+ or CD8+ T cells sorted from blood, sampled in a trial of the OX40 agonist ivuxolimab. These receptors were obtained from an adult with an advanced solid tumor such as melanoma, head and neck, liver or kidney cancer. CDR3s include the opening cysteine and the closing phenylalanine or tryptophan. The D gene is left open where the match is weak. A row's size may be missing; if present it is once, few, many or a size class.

CDR3 DNA: TGCGCCAGCAGTTCCAGGGCAAAAGAGACCCAGTACTTC
CDR3 protein: CASSSRAKETQYF
D gene: -
clone size: -
V gene: TRBV5-1
J gene: TRBJ2-5

CDR3 DNA: TGTGCCAGCAGTCGGGACAGGAACACTGAAGCTTTCTTT
CDR3 protein: CASSRDRNTEAFF
D gene: TRBD1
clone size: few
V gene: TRBV2
J gene: TRBJ1-1

CDR3 DNA: TGTGCCAGCAGCTCCCTTGGGGACAACTCTGGAAACACCATATATTTT
CDR3 protein: CASSSLGDNSGNTIYF
D gene: -
clone size: -
V gene: TRBV28
J gene: TRBJ1-3

CDR3 DNA: TGTGCCAGCAGGGCTACTAGCGGGAGTCACTACGAGCAGTACTTC
CDR3 protein: CASRATSGSHYEQYF
D gene: TRBD2
clone size: -
V gene: TRBV7-2
J gene: TRBJ2-7

CDR3 DNA: TGTGCCAGCAGCTTAAACCTCGGACAGGGCATCATAAATGGCTACACCTTC
CDR3 protein: CASSLNLGQGIINGYTF
D gene: TRBD1
clone size: -
V gene: TRBV5-5
J gene: TRBJ1-2

CDR3 DNA: TGTGCCAGCAGCGAGGACAGGAACACCGGGGAGCTGTTTTTT
CDR3 protein: CASSEDRNTGELFF
D gene: -
clone size: -
V gene: TRBV25-1
J gene: TRBJ2-2

CDR3 DNA: TGTGCCAGCAGCAAACTACAGGGGTCCCAGAACACCGGGGAGCTGTTTTTT
CDR3 protein: CASSKLQGSQNTGELFF
D gene: TRBD1
clone size: -
V gene: TRBV5-4
J gene: TRBJ2-2

CDR3 DNA: TGCGCCAGCAGCCAAGATCCCTCCGTTACCTTCTCCTACGAGCAGTACTTC
CDR3 protein: CASSQDPSVTFSYEQYF
D gene: -
clone size: -
V gene: TRBV4-3
J gene: TRBJ2-7

CDR3 DNA: TGTGCCAGCAGTGCTTTGGGGAACAATCAGCCCCAGCATTTT
CDR3 protein: CASSALGNNQPQHF
D gene: -
clone size: -
V gene: TRBV28
J gene: TRBJ1-5

CDR3 DNA: TGTGCCAGTAGTGGATGGGAAGGCGAGCAGTACTTC
CDR3 protein: CASSGWEGEQYF
D gene: -
clone size: -
V gene: TRBV19
J gene: TRBJ2-7

CDR3 DNA: TGTGCCAGCAGCCCCAGCCAGGGGGCGACGCAGTATTTT
CDR3 protein: CASSPSQGATQYF
D gene: TRBD1
clone size: -
V gene: TRBV7-8
J gene: TRBJ2-3

CDR3 DNA: TGCGCCAGCAGCCAGGGACAGTCTTGGGGAAACATTCAGTACTTC
CDR3 protein: CASSQGQSWGNIQYF
D gene: TRBD1
clone size: -
V gene: TRBV4-1
J gene: TRBJ2-4

CDR3 DNA: TGCAGCGTTGCCAATCCTAGCACAGATACGCAGTATTTT
CDR3 protein: CSVANPSTDTQYF
D gene: -
clone size: -
V gene: TRBV29-1
J gene: TRBJ2-3

CDR3 DNA: TGTGCCAGCAGTTTGTCAGGGTACTATGGCTACACCTTC
CDR3 protein: CASSLSGYYGYTF
D gene: -
clone size: -
V gene: TRBV28
J gene: TRBJ1-2

CDR3 DNA: TGCGCCAGCAGCTTGGATGGTGGCAATCAGCCCCAGCATTTT
CDR3 protein: CASSLDGGNQPQHF
D gene: -
clone size: -
V gene: TRBV5-1
J gene: TRBJ1-5

CDR3 DNA: TGTGCCAGCAGGGATCAGGGTTTAACCGGGGAGCTGTTTTTT
CDR3 protein: CASRDQGLTGELFF
D gene: -
clone size: once
V gene: TRBV7-8
J gene: TRBJ2-2

CDR3 DNA: TGTGCCAGCAGCCCAGGGACAAGCTGGGCTTTCTTT
CDR3 protein: CASSPGTSWAFF
D gene: -
clone size: -
V gene: TRBV7-2
J gene: TRBJ1-1

CDR3 DNA: TGTGCCAGCGGTGGGAGATATAGCAATCAGCCCCAGCATTTT
CDR3 protein: CASGGRYSNQPQHF
D gene: -
clone size: -
V gene: TRBV28
J gene: TRBJ1-5

CDR3 DNA: TGTGCCAGCAGCCCGGTGGGCGACAGGGTATGGCGGGATGAGCAGTTCTTC
CDR3 protein: CASSPVGDRVWRDEQFF
D gene: TRBD1
clone size: -
V gene: TRBV5-8
J gene: TRBJ2-1

CDR3 DNA: TGCAGTGCTAACTACGAGCAGTACTTC
CDR3 protein: CSANYEQYF
D gene: -
clone size: once
V gene: TRBV20-1
J gene: TRBJ2-7

CDR3 DNA: TGTGCCAGCAGCGTCAGGACAGGGAGTGAAGCTTTCTTT
CDR3 protein: CASSVRTGSEAFF
D gene: TRBD1
clone size: few
V gene: TRBV9
J gene: TRBJ1-1

CDR3 DNA: TGTGCCTGGAGGGCGGAAGAGACCCAGTACTTC
CDR3 protein: CAWRAEETQYF
D gene: -
clone size: -
V gene: TRBV30
J gene: TRBJ2-5

CDR3 DNA: TGTGCCAGTAGTATGATCCAACAGCCCCAGCATTTT
CDR3 protein: CASSMIQQPQHF
D gene: -
clone size: few
V gene: TRBV19
J gene: TRBJ1-5

CDR3 DNA: TGTGCTTCCGGGGGGACAGGGGACGAGCAGTACTTC
CDR3 protein: CASGGTGDEQYF
D gene: TRBD1
clone size: -
V gene: TRBV30
J gene: TRBJ2-7